This T cell receptor beta chain was retrieved from a study of T cell changes during pregnancy in multiple sclerosis (dated by TCRdb to between 2018 and 2021). Study-wide context: Changes in the T cell repertoire over the course of pregnancy were examined in this study in women with multiple sclerosis.

The germline V gene yields SGDLS for CDR1 and YYNGEE for CDR2. V is reduced by 1 base and J by 4 bases, leaving a spacing of 6 bases between them. Reading from cysteine to phenylalanine, the CDR3 counts 13 amino acids. The kept DNA is CDR3 alone, 39 bases in frame from the first base. With regard to this clone: There is no known antigen for this receptor. There are no base qualities to consult, and no much larger clone falls within one base. Different DNA sequences within this sample yield the same CDR3.

Library preparation used the immunoSEQ multiplex PCR assay. What TCRdb holds here is the immuneACCESS table cut down to in-frame rearrangements. Part of the clones is not present; checked against another copy, under half of the missing clones reflect an unresolved V gene, and the others are unexplained. For this sample there are roughly 24,000 clones; just over 85% appear just once. The top ten hold roughly 8% of the sample. Recombination connected TRBV9 to TRBJ1-5, with the D gene uncertain. Source: CD8+ T cells from peripheral blood mononuclear cells, taken in the first trimester of pregnancy. The sequence was obtained from a female donor in good health, enrolled as a control in a pregnancy study. The DNA sequence reads TGTGCCAGCAGCGTACACGGGAATCAGCCCCAGCATTTT. It is translated as CASSVHGNQPQHF.